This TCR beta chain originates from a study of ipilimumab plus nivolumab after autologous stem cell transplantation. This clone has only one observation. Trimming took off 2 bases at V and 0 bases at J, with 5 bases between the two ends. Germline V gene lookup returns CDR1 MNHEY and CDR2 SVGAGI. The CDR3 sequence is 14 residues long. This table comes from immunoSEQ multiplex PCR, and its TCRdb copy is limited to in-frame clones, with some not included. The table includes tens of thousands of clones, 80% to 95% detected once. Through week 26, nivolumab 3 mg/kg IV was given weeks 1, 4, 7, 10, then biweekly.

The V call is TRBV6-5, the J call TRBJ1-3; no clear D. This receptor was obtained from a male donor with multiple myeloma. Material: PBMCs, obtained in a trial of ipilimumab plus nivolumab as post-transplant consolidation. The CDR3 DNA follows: TGTGCCAGCAGTTACGGCAGCTCTGGAAACACCATATATTTT. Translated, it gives CASSYGSSGNTIYF.